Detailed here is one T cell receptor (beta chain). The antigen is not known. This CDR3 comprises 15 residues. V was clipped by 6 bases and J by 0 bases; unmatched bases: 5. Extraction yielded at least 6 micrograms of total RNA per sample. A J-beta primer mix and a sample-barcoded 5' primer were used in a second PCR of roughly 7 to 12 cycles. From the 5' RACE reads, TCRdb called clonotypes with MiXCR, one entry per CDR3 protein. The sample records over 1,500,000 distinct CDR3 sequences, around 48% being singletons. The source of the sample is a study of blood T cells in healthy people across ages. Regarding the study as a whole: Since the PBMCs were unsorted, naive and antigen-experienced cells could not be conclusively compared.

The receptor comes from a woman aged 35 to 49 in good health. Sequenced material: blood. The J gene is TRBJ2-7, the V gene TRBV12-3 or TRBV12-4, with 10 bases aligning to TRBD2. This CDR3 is CASSQLAGSSYEQYF. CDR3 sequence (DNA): TGTGCCAGCAGCCAACTAGCGGGGAGCTCCTACGAGCAGTACTTC.